The clone carrying this T cell receptor beta chain showed up just a few times. Its specificity is not known. This sample was taken from a study of CD8+ T cells in alopecia areata. Study-level results: Elevated clonality characterized lesional scalp relative to normal scalp, particularly in alopecia totalis/universalis. Patients shared TCRs less clearly than mice did, possibly for HLA-related reasons.

This CDR3 comprises 14 residues. V lost 6 bases and J lost 6, with 18 bases in between. CDR1 is SGHTA and CDR2 is FQGTGA in the germline V gene. This sample's treatment: oral pan-JAK inhibitor, 5-10 mg twice daily. Alopecia areata patients provided lesional scalp punch biopsies and peripheral blood, both collected for the study. cDNA serving as the sequencing template came from extracted, reverse transcribed RNA. The repertoire was sequenced with immunoSEQ multiplex PCR; TCRdb's copy has only in-frame clones and lacks some. The data show over 100,000 clones, roughly three fifths seen once. This specimen consisted of CD8+ T cells sorted from blood, obtained at week 24, from a patient treated with tofacitinib. This receptor was identified in a human donor with alopecia areata. The chain couples TRBV7-3 to TRBJ2-7; the D is unclear. CDR3 DNA: TGTGCCAGCAGTGAGGATGGCTCCTCGCGCGAGCAGTACTTC. Translation gives CASSEDGSSREQYF.